This TCR beta chain was profiled in a study of T cells in localized non-small cell lung cancer. Findings of the study overall: Uninvolved adjacent lung showed the highest T cell clonality, exceeding tumor. Across samples, adjacent lung featured a median roughly 60 of the top 100 tumor clones.

This clone was counted only a few times. Its matching antigen is unknown. Produced via immunoSEQ multiplex PCR; TCRdb's table is partial and in-frame only. Of fewer than 45,000 clones listed, around 87% were seen once; the top ten hold 5.5% to 7%. Germline loops: CDR1 SNHLY, CDR2 FYNNEI. The CDR3 consists of 17 residues. Trimming took 3 bases from V and 0 from J; bases not matched to a gene: 6. The sample in question was peripheral blood, obtained before any cancer treatment. The origin of this receptor is a man aged 35-75 years with stage I lung adenocarcinoma. V usage is TRBV2 and J usage is TRBJ2-3; 10 bases fit TRBD2. The CDR3 DNA reads TGTGCCAGCAGTGATAGCCGAGCGGGAGGGAGCACAGATACGCAGTATTTT. Protein: CASSDSRAGGSTDTQYF.